Listed here are 3 T cell receptor beta chains from one sample, sequenced in a study of T cell responses to AZD1222 COVID-19 vaccine (dated by TCRdb to about 2021). Library preparation was by the immunoSEQ multiplex PCR assay. In its TCRdb copy, this immuneACCESS table keeps in-frame sequences only and misses some clones. Where compared with another copy, unresolved V genes explain less than half of these, and the others have no known cause. This sample lists about 150,000 clones; approximately 92% were detected once. Of the sample, about 3.3% falls within the top ten clones. This specimen's time point label, per the study, means: about 28 days (+/-7) after the second vaccine dose. The sequencing here drew on peripheral blood, taken 28 days after the second AZD1222 dose. Receptors were obtained from an adult who received the AZD1222 COVID-19 vaccine.

V usage is TRBV2 and J usage is TRBJ1-4, with 7 bases aligning to TRBD1. J gave up 4 bases and V 6 bases, and 14 bases lay outside the gene matches. The length of the CDR3 is 17 residues. In germline, CDR1 is SNHLY, CDR2 FYNNEI. The CDR3 reads CASSSVPGQRLNEKLFF. The CDR3 DNA follows: TGTGCCAGCAGCTCAGTCCCGGGACAGAGACTTAATGAAAAACTGTTTTTT.

Notes on this clone: Other DNA sequences within the sample encode an identical CDR3. This chain connects TRBV2 to TRBJ1-1; possible D gene TRBD1, 6 bases. The CDR3 consists of 13 residues. V was pared by 4 bases and J by 1 base, with 7 bases between. CDR1 is SNHLY, CDR2 FYNNEI, per germline. CDR3 coding DNA: TGTGCCAGCAGTGTACAGGGGAACACTGAAGCTTTCTTT. Encoded protein: CASSVQGNTEAFF.

V usage is TRBV12-3 or TRBV12-4 and J usage is TRBJ1-2; D uncertain. V lost 7 bases to trimming and J lost 5 bases, with 11 bases between them. This CDR3 is built from 12 residues. CDR3 sequence: CASTAGGYGYTF. The DNA for the CDR3 is TGTGCCAGCACGGCGGGTGGATATGGCTACACCTTC.